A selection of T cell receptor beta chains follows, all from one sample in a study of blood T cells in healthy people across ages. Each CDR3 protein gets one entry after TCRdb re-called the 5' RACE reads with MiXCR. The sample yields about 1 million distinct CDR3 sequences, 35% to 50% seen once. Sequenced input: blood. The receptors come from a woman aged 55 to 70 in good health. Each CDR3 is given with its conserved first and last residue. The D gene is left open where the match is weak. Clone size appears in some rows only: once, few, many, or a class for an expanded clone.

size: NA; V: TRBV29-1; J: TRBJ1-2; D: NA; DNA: TGCAGCGTTTTACACACGGCTTCCATCAACTATGGCTACACCTTC; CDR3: CSVLHTASINYGYTF
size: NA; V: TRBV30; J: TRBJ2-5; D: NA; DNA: TGTGCCTGGAGCCCCCAAGGGAGAGAGACCCAGTACTTC; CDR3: CAWSPQGRETQYF
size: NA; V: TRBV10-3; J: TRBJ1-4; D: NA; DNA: TGTGCCATCAGTGACCCCCGGGACGGAGTAATGTTTTTT; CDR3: CAISDPRDGVMFF
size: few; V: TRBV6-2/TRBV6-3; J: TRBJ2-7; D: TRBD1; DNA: TGTGCCAGCAGTTACTCTGGACAGGGTATTAGGAAGCAGTACTTC; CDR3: CASSYSGQGIRKQYF
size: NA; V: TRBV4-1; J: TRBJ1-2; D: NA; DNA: TGCGCCAGCAGCCCGAAAGGCGGGGGGCATTTTGATGGCTACACCTTC; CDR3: CASSPKGGGHFDGYTF
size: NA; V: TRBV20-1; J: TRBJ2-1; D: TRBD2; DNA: TGCAGTGCTCCATTCAGCGGGAGCTCCTACAATGAGCAGTTCTTC; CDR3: CSAPFSGSSYNEQFF
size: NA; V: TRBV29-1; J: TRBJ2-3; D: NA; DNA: TGCAGCGTTGAAGTCATTAGCGGAGTTAGCACAGATACGCAGTATTTT; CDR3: CSVEVISGVSTDTQYF
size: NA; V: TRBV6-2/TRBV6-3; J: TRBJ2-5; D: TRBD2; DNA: TGTGCCAGCAGTGATCCGGGACTAGGACAAGAGACCCAGTACTTC; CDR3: CASSDPGLGQETQYF
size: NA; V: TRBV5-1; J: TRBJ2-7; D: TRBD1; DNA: TGCGCCAGCACCCCCAACAGGGGGCCGTACGAGCAGTACTTC; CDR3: CASTPNRGPYEQYF
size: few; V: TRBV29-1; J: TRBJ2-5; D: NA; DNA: TGCAGCGTCTCAAGAGCTGGAGTTGGAGAGACCCAGTACTTC; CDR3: CSVSRAGVGETQYF
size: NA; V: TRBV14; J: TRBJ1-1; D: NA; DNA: TGTGCCAGCAGCCAACTTCAGGGGAGTTACACTGAAGCTTTCTTT; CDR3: CASSQLQGSYTEAFF
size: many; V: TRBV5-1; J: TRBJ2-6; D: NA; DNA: TGCGCCAGCAGCCCCGGTCCGGTTGGGGCCAACGTCCTGACTTTC; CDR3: CASSPGPVGANVLTF
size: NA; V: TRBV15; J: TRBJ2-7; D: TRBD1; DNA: TGTGCCACCAGCAGTGGACAGGTTTACTACAAGCAGTACTTC; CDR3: CATSSGQVYYKQYF
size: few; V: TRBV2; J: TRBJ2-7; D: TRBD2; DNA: TGTGCCAGCAGTGGGACTAGGCTACGCAACGAGCAGTACTTC; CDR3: CASSGTRLRNEQYF
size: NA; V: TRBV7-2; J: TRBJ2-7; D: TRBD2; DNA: TGTGCCAGCAGCACCCGAGGGCTAGCGGGAGGCCGAACCTACGAGCAGTACTTC; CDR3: CASSTRGLAGGRTYEQYF
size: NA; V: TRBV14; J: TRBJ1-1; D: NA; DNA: TGTGCCAGCAGCAATCCCAATTGGGGAACTGAAGCTTTCTTT; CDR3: CASSNPNWGTEAFF
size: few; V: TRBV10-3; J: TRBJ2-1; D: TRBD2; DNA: TGTGCCATCAGTGATAGAGCGGGGGCCTACAATGAGCAGTTCTTC; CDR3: CAISDRAGAYNEQFF
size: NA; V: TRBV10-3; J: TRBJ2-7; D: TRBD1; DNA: TGTGCCATCAGTGAGTCCAACAGGGGGATGGGGGAGCAGTACTTC; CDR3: CAISESNRGMGEQYF
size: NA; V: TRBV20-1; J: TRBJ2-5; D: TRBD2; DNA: TGCAGTGCTAGAGATCGGTTAAGCGGGAGTGGAGAGACCCAGTACTTC; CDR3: CSARDRLSGSGETQYF
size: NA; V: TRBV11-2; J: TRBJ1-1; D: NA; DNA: TGTGCCAGCAGCCCTATCTTCAGGGACGGTGTGAACACTGAAGCTTTCTTT; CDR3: CASSPIFRDGVNTEAFF
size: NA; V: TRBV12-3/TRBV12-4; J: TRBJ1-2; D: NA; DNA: TGTGCCAGCAGTACGGCGGGCTATGGCTACACCTTC; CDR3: CASSTAGYGYTF
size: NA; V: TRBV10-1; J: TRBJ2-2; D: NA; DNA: TGCGCCAGCAGTGTCAGGGCCACCGGGGAGCTGTTTTTT; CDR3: CASSVRATGELFF
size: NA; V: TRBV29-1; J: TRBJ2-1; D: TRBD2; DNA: TGCAGCGTTGAAAGTGCTAGCGGGGACAAGTTCTTC; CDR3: CSVESASGDKFF
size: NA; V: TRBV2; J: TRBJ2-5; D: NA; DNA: TGTGCCAGCAGTGATGTCACTAGCCCGGACGTCGAGACCCAGTACTTC; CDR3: CASSDVTSPDVETQYF
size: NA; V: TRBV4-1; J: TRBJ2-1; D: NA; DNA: TGCGCCAGCAGCCAAGTCCGGGACTCCTACAATGAGCAGTTCTTC; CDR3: CASSQVRDSYNEQFF
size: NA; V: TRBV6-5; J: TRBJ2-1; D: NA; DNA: TGTGCCAGCAGTCCGACTAGGGGGGGATACAATGAGCAGTTCTTC; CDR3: CASSPTRGGYNEQFF
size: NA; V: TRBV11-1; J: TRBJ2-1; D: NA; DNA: TGTGCCAGCAGCTTAGCAGGGAAGCGCGAGCAGTTCTTC; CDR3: CASSLAGKREQFF
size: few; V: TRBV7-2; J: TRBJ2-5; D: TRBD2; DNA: TGTGCCAGCAGCTTCGGGGCGGGGGGGCAAGAGACCCAGTACTTC; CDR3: CASSFGAGGQETQYF
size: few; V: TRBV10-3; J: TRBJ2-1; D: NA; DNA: TGTGCCACCTCCGCGGACACCACCTACAATGAGCAGTTCTTC; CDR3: CATSADTTYNEQFF
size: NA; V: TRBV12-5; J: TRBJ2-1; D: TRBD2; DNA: TGTGCTAGTGGTCCGGGACTAGCGGACAATGAGCAGTTCTTC; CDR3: CASGPGLADNEQFF